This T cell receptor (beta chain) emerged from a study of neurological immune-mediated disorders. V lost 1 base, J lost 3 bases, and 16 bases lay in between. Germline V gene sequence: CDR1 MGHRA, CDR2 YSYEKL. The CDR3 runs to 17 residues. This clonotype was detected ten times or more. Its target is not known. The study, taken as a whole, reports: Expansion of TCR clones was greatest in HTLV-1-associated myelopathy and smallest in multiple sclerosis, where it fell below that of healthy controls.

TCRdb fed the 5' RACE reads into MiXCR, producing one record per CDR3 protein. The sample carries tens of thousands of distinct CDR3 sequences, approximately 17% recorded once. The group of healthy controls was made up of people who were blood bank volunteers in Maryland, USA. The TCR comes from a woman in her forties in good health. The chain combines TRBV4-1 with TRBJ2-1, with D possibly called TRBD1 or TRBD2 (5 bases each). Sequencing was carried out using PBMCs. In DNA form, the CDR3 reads TGCGCCAGCAGCCAAGCCTTACCGGGACCGGGCTACAATGAGCAGTTCTTC. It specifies CASSQALPGPGYNEQFF.